This T cell receptor beta chain was profiled in a study of PD-1 blockade in classical Hodgkin lymphoma. As for the study in general: Every 2 weeks, patients got 3 mg/kg intravenous nivolumab. General study findings and limits: CD8+ TCR diversity did not rise significantly by C4D1, unlike CD4+. The authors have not defined what causes the repertoire differences, possibly disease activity or prior therapy. Reports indicated that newly diagnosed patients had lower baseline TCR diversity than healthy donors did.

TCRdb's copy holds only in-frame clones and misses some; the assay was immunoSEQ multiplex PCR. The table lists approximately 99,000 clones, 80% to 90% of them singletons, with just under 20% in the top ten. All trial patients relapsed after autologous stem cell transplantation. The trim removed 3 bases at V and 4 bases at J, leaving 3 bases unmatched. CDR1 LNHNV and CDR2 YYDKDF come from the germline V gene (reference sequence). The CDR3 is 15 residues long. About this clone itself: What it binds is not known.

V is TRBV15 and J is TRBJ2-3; 11 bases are shared with TRBD2. This receptor was taken from a human donor with classical Hodgkin lymphoma. Sequences were derived from peripheral blood mononuclear cells (PBMCs), sampled before the second cycle of nivolumab. Written as DNA, the CDR3 is TGTGCCACCAGCAGGACTAGCGGGACCCCAGATACGCAGTATTTT. It yields the protein CATSRTSGTPDTQYF.